Shown below are 24 T cell receptor beta chains from a single sample sequenced in a study of blood T cell repertoires in COVID-19. Some clones are missing from TCRdb's copy, which holds only in-frame ones; the method was immunoSEQ multiplex PCR. The sample has about 210,000 clones; around four fifths are singletons. Material for sequencing was peripheral blood. The receptors shown here come from an elderly woman with COVID-19, enrolled during active disease.

The gene calls are TRBV24-1 and TRBJ2-5; D not resolved. Germline V lookup: CDR1 KGHDR, CDR2 SFDVKD. Trimming stripped 2 bases from V and 0 bases from J, with 9 bases between. The CDR3 totals 15 residues. The CDR3 nucleotides read TGTGCCACCAGTGATTCAGACTGGTACCAAGAGACCCAGTACTTC. As protein: CATSDSDWYQETQYF.

V and J are TRBV5-1 and TRBJ2-1; 8 nucleotides agree with TRBD2. The CDR3 has 15 amino acids. The V gene's germline CDR1 is SGHRS and CDR2 YFSETQ. The J segment lost 9 bases and the V segment lost 0 bases, leaving 8 bases of the junction unmatched. The CDR3 loop is CASSLDPGGQSEQFF. The CDR3 DNA follows: TGCGCCAGCAGCTTGGACCCGGGGGGGCAAAGTGAGCAGTTCTTC. The full variable domain, completed using reference TRBV5-1 and TRBJ2-1, is KAGVTQTPRYLIKTRGQQVTLSCSPISGHRSVSWYQQTPGQGLQFLFEYFSETQRNKGNFPGRFSGRQFSNSRSEMNVSTLELGDSALYLCASSLDPGGQSEQFFGPGTRLTVL.

The rearrangement uses TRBV28 and TRBJ1-1, with D maybe TRBD1 (5 bases). The CDR3 spans 16 residues. Germline V gene data show CDR1 as MDHEN and CDR2 as SYDVKM. V lost 6 bases to trimming and J lost 1 base, with 18 bases between them. CDR3 nucleotide sequence: TGTGCCAGCAGGAGATCAGGGTTCTCTTGGAACACTGAAGCTTTCTTT. This gives the protein CASRRSGFSWNTEAFF.

The chain joins TRBV28 to TRBJ1-2; 10 bases map to TRBD1. The CDR3 totals 17 residues. The V and J ends lost 4 bases and 6 bases, in that order; junction bases with no gene match: 14. Germline CDR1 reads MDHEN; CDR2 reads SYDVKM. The CDR3 region has the DNA TGTGCCAGCAGTTCAACCGGGACAGGGGAGATAAGAAATGGCTACACCTTC. Translation: CASSSTGTGEIRNGYTF.

The J gene is TRBJ1-2, the V gene TRBV19, with 9 positions matching TRBD1. Germline values: CDR1 LNHDA, CDR2 SQIVND (reference sequence). The CDR3 loop spans 15 amino acids. Trimming removed 7 bases from V and 4 bases from J; junction bases left unmatched: 10. The CDR3 spells CASTTIQGAGYGYTF. Written as DNA, the CDR3 is TGTGCCAGTACCACGATACAGGGGGCTGGCTATGGCTACACCTTC.

This sequence joins TRBV15 and TRBJ1-1; TRBD1 matches at 8 bases. Losses at the gene ends were 3 bases for V and 5 bases for J; bases not matched to a gene: 5. This CDR3 has 14 amino acids. CDR1 is LNHNV, CDR2 YYDKDF, per germline (reference sequence). CDR3 nucleotide sequence: TGTGCCACCAGCAGGGGCACAGGGGGGACTGAAGCTTTCTTT. Protein product: CATSRGTGGTEAFF.

This chain uses TRBV24-1 with TRBJ1-6; tentative D call: TRBD1 (5 bases). Looked up from germline, CDR1 is KGHDR and CDR2 is SFDVKD. The CDR3 runs 15 residues. V was trimmed by 4 bases and J by 6 bases, leaving 12 bases between them. DNA of the CDR3: TGTGCCACCAGTGACTCTCCGGGGGGTAATTCACCCCTCCACTTT. Amino acid sequence: CATSDSPGGNSPLHF.

This chain links TRBV10-3 with TRBJ1-5; 12 bases are shared with TRBD1. Germline values: CDR1 ENHRY, CDR2 SYGVKD. The V and J ends lost 7 bases and 2 bases, in that order; junction bases with no gene match: 3. The CDR3 loop spans 15 amino acids. This CDR3 is CAIKGQGAGNQPQHF. The CDR3 DNA is TGTGCCATCAAGGGACAGGGGGCTGGCAATCAGCCCCAGCATTTT.

This chain links TRBV7-8 with TRBJ2-7; TRBD1 matches at 7 bases. The CDR3 sequence is 14 residues long. Germline V gene lookup returns CDR1 SGHVS and CDR2 FQNEAQ. Trimming at V came to 2 bases and at J to 0 bases, leaving 1 base not matched to a gene. The CDR3 loop reads CASSLTGVSYEQYF. The CDR3 DNA sequence: TGTGCCAGCAGCTTAACAGGGGTCTCCTACGAGCAGTACTTC.

The V and J genes are TRBV4-2 and TRBJ1-2, with a possible D match to TRBD1 (5 bases). The CDR3 sequence is 15 residues long. V was cut by 0 bases and J by 8 bases, with 16 bases left in between. In germline, CDR1 is LGHNA, CDR2 YNFKEQ. CDR3 region: CASSQDRLGGWGYTF. The DNA of the CDR3 is TGTGCCAGCAGCCAAGATCGGCTGGGGGGATGGGGCTACACCTTC.

The chain is built from TRBV2 and TRBJ1-3; D is unresolved. This CDR3 spans 12 amino acids. Germline CDR1 and CDR2: SNHLY and FYNNEI. V gave up 11 bases and J gave up 4 bases, with 12 bases separating them. CDR3 sequence: CAGRRIGNTIYF. The CDR3 coding sequence is TGTGCCGGTAGAAGAATCGGAAACACCATATATTTT.

This clone was observed a few times. The J gene is TRBJ1-6, the V gene TRBV6-1; TRBD1 matches at 7 bases. This CDR3 contains 16 residues. CDR1 is MNHNS, CDR2 SASEGT, per germline. V lost 2 bases to trimming and J lost 7 bases; unmatched junction nucleotides: 8. CDR3 bases: TGTGCCAGCAGTGAACAGTCCGGGACAGTAAATTCACCCCTCCACTTT. Amino acid sequence: CASSEQSGTVNSPLHF.

Comment on this clone: Within the sample, other DNA sequences also encode this same CDR3. The rearrangement links TRBV5-4 to TRBJ1-2; a possible D gene is TRBD1 (5 bases). The ends were cut back, 5 bases at V and 2 bases at J, with 7 bases in the middle. In germline, CDR1 is SGHNT, CDR2 YYREEE (reference sequence). The CDR3 covers 12 residues. CDR3 sequence reads: CASRGQNYGYTF. For the CDR3, the DNA is TGTGCCAGCAGGGGGCAGAACTATGGCTACACCTTC.

V and J are TRBV5-4 and TRBJ1-6; no definite D call. The CDR3 loop spans 17 amino acids. Germline CDR1 is SGHNT and CDR2 is YYREEE (reference sequence). The germline V and J ends were trimmed by 0 bases and 0 bases, with 10 bases remaining between them. This CDR3 is CASSLGGISSYNSPLHF. The CDR3 DNA sequence: TGTGCCAGCAGCTTGGGAGGGATTAGCTCCTATAATTCACCCCTCCACTTT.

About this clone itself: Other DNA sequences in the sample encode the same CDR3. The rearrangement links TRBV5-4 to TRBJ1-1; the match to TRBD1 covers 7 bases. The V gene's germline CDR1 is SGHNT and CDR2 YYREEE (reference sequence). V was pared by 4 bases and J by 0 bases, with 3 bases of the junction left unmatched. The CDR3 spans 14 residues. CDR3 sequence (DNA): TGTGCCAGCAGCCGGGGACAGATGAACACTGAAGCTTTCTTT. Translated, it gives CASSRGQMNTEAFF.

The chain recombines TRBV15 with TRBJ2-7, with a possible D match to TRBD1 (5 bases). CDR3 size: 13 residues. Germline values: CDR1 LNHNV, CDR2 YYDKDF (reference sequence). V was clipped by 3 bases and J by 11 bases, with 17 bases between them. For the CDR3, the DNA is TGTGCCACCAGCAGTGGGGCTCACCTCCGGGAGTACGTC. Protein product: CATSSGAHLREYV.

This chain uses TRBV4-3 with TRBJ1-6; unclear D gene. Germline V gene lookup returns CDR1 LGHNA and CDR2 YSLEER. The CDR3 loop spans 16 amino acids. V was shortened by 0 bases and J by 5 bases, with 11 bases between the two germline ends. CDR3 sequence reads: CASSQDAGSHNSPLHF. DNA of the CDR3: TGCGCCAGCAGCCAAGATGCTGGCTCGCATAATTCACCCCTCCACTTT.

As concerns this clone: Relative to the germline gene, one junction end is altered; a read error may explain this. The chain links TRBV7-3 to TRBJ2-3; D unclear. The length of the CDR3 is 14 residues. The germline gives CDR1 SGHTA, CDR2 FQGTGA. In DNA form, the CDR3 reads TGTGCCAGCAGCCTAACCGGTAGCACAGATACGCAGTATTTT. This translates into CASSLTGSTDTQYF. Full variable domain (outside the CDR3, taken from reference TRBV7-3 and TRBJ2-3): GAGVSQTPSNKVTEKGKYVELRCDPISGHTALYWYRQSLGQGPEFLIYFQGTGAADDSGLPNDRFFAVRPEGSVSTLKIQRTERGDSAVYLCASSLTGSTDTQYFGPGTRLTVL.

The chain combines TRBV28 with TRBJ2-7; 12 bases match TRBD1. Germline CDR1 MDHEN, CDR2 SYDVKM. This CDR3 is built from 15 residues. V trimming: 7 bases; J trimming: 6 bases; junction bases outside the gene matches: 10. This chain's CDR3 is CASNLPGQGAREQYF. The CDR3 coding sequence is TGTGCCAGCAACCTTCCGGGACAGGGGGCGCGCGAGCAGTACTTC.

J is TRBJ2-5 and V is TRBV28, with TRBD1 identical over 10 bases. The CDR3 covers 13 residues. With V trimmed by 10 bases and J by 3 bases, 5 bases remained unmatched. Germline V gene sequence: CDR1 MDHEN, CDR2 SYDVKM. The CDR3 loop is CATTGTGEETQYF. The CDR3 DNA reads TGTGCCACTACCGGGACAGGGGAAGAGACCCAGTACTTC.

The rearrangement joins TRBV5-1 to TRBJ2-5; 13 bases match TRBD2. CDR1 is SGHRS, CDR2 YFSETQ, per germline. The ends lost 0 bases at V and 3 bases at J; junction bases unmatched: 5. The CDR3 has 17 amino acids. In DNA, the CDR3 is TGCGCCAGCAGCTTGGTCGCGACTAGCGGGGGGAAAGAGACCCAGTACTTC. Its protein is CASSLVATSGGKETQYF.

The V gene is TRBV13, the J gene TRBJ1-6, with TRBD1 matching 8 bases. This CDR3 is 16 amino acids long. The germline gives CDR1 PRHDT, CDR2 FYEKMQ (reference sequence). With 5 bases clipped from V and 8 bases from J, the junction kept 11 bases outside the gene matches. The DNA of the CDR3 is TGTGCCAGCAGCGCAGGGGGCGAGGCCCCAGATTCACCCCTCCACTTT. This encodes CASSAGGEAPDSPLHF.

This rearrangement joins TRBV10-3 to TRBJ1-2, with 11 positions matching TRBD1. The CDR3 sequence is 16 residues long. CDR1 ENHRY and CDR2 SYGVKD come from the germline V gene. J lost 4 bases, V lost 3 bases, and 7 bases had no gene match. The CDR3 here is CAISEPRDRGSYGYTF. DNA of the CDR3: TGTGCCATCAGTGAACCCCGGGACAGGGGGTCCTATGGCTACACCTTC.

The rearrangement uses TRBV25-1 and TRBJ2-7, with no clear D. Trimming shortened V by 5 bases and J by 6 bases, and 8 bases separated the two germline ends. The CDR3 loop spans 11 amino acids. Germline-derived CDR1 and CDR2 are MGHDK and SYGVNS. The CDR3 is CASSPKFEQYF. For the CDR3, the DNA is TGTGCCAGCAGTCCTAAATTCGAGCAGTACTTC.